This is a list of T cell receptor beta chains from one sample in a study of cytomegalovirus exposure and HLA in healthy donors. Produced via immunoSEQ multiplex PCR; TCRdb's table is partial and in-frame only. The data contain approximately 99,000 clones, 73% of them singletons. Material: PBMCs. Source of these receptors: a man aged 40-49 years in good health and CMV-seronegative. Each CDR3 is given with its conserved first and last residue. Fields, in order: V gene, CDR3 protein.

TRBV2 | CARQREENTGELFF
TRBV9 | CASSVTGTSGAYEQYF
TRBV19 | CASSRGGNQPQHF
TRBV11-2 | CASSLDPGLPYEQYF
TRBV6-5 | CASSSTGGLSNQPQHF
TRBV6-1 | CASSARDRRGETQYF
TRBV6-5 | CASNDWGPNTGELFF
TRBV6-5 | CASSWGAGELFF
TRBV28 | CASSFTGAAEFGYTF
TRBV15 | CATSRGGQNTGELFF
TRBV18 | CASRLRGSSTEAFF
TRBV11-2 | CASSLDPRGTNYGYTF
TRBV19 | CASSPLTGSSGANVLTF
TRBV7-2 | CASSFSGGGEKLFF
TRBV7-8 | CASGRPKGGNAGLPSDTQYF
TRBV9 | CASSSGVAGNYEQYF
TRBV28 | CASTGSNPLYEQYF
TRBV25-1 | CASSEGGSNQPQHF
TRBV7-9 | CASNPGLAGEFGGTDTQYF
TRBV9 | CASSVGGGSGTGELFF
TRBV7-6 | CASSSGLTGGRAFF
TRBV5-4 | CASSTGVLTDTQYF
TRBV5-1 | CASSYSTAPGELFF
TRBV10-3 | CAISGQSYEQYF
TRBV5-1 | CTSSVSTGGWGTEAFF
TRBV7-2 | CASSYAGTLTDTQYF
TRBV25-1 | CASRTGVYEQYF
TRBV29-1 | CSALRDRRDGYTF
TRBV6-5 | CASSSLGTGGDRTQYF
TRBV30 | CAWSVGFDGNTIYF
TRBV18 | CASSPFTEPNEQFF
TRBV18 | CASSPPVSLPTGELFF
TRBV10-3 | CAISEGAGGPDTQYF
TRBV10-3 | CAISGGQGRTEAFF
TRBV6-1 | CASRETGTGELFF
TRBV7-2 | CASSLTYGNSPLHF
TRBV27 | CASSEEEGQPQHF
TRBV2 | CASHKDRGSYEQYF
TRBV5-6 | CASSLFWEDPEAFF
TRBV5-1 | CASSNGQPNTEAFF
TRBV2 | CASSDGGLAEAFF
TRBV9 | CASSEGLSPNQPQHF
TRBV10-1 | CASTNGSVRTEAFF
TRBV19 | CASKGLLRQGVKNIQYF
TRBV7-9 | CASSPRGIWDEQFF
TRBV7-2 | CASSSPELANTGELFF